Presented here are 11 T cell receptor beta chains from one specimen sequenced in a study of blood T cell repertoires in COVID-19. The assay was immunoSEQ multiplex PCR, and TCRdb's table has in-frame clones only and misses some. The sample lists about 280,000 clones, approximately 83% seen once, with around 10% in the top ten. Material for sequencing was peripheral blood. These receptors were collected from a woman aged 45-59 years who had recovered from COVID-19.

The chain employs TRBV6-5 and TRBJ1-5, with D uncertain. Looked up from germline, CDR1 is MNHEY and CDR2 is SVGAGI. There are 13 residues in the CDR3. Trimming removed 7 bases at V and 3 bases at J, with 10 bases between. CDR3 sequence (DNA): TGTGCCAGCAAGGAACAGCACAATCAGCCCCAGCATTTT. As protein: CASKEQHNQPQHF.

CDR3 in amino acids: CASSLESGHRGTQYF. The CDR3 nucleotides read TGTGCCAGCAGCTTAGAATCGGGCCACCGGGGGACCCAGTACTTC. The J gene is TRBJ2-5, the V gene TRBV11-2, with D perhaps matching TRBD2 (5 bases). V gave up 0 bases and J gave up 7 bases, with 15 bases separating them. This CDR3 spans 15 amino acids. Germline values: CDR1 SGHAT, CDR2 FQNNGV.

The genes are TRBV7-3 and TRBJ2-7; TRBD1 agrees at 9 bases. There are 17 residues in the CDR3. Germline V lookup: CDR1 SGHTA, CDR2 FQGTGA. V dropped 8 bases and J dropped 6; count of bases not matched to a gene: 20. The CDR3 coding sequence is TGTGCCAGCTCTCTAGGGATCCACAGGGGGCCTTTTGGCGAGCAGTACTTC. Protein: CASSLGIHRGPFGEQYF.

The rearrangement links TRBV4-3 to TRBJ1-4, with a weak D call TRBD1 (5 bases). This CDR3 contains 17 residues. V dropped 1 base and J dropped 7 bases, with 19 bases sitting between them. Germline values: CDR1 LGHNA, CDR2 YSLEER. Here the CDR3 reads CASSQVVGRASGEKLFF. DNA of the CDR3: TGCGCCAGCAGCCAAGTGGTTGGCAGGGCTAGTGGTGAAAAACTGTTTTTT.

The chain combines TRBV7-6 with TRBJ2-5; 7 nucleotides match TRBD1. V lost 5 bases, J lost 3 bases, and 6 bases stayed unmatched. The CDR3 extends over 14 amino acids. The germline V gene has CDR1 SGHVS and CDR2 FNYEAQ. The CDR3 nucleotides are TGTGCCAGCAGCCCGACAGGGCGAAAAGAGACCCAGTACTTC. It codes for CASSPTGRKETQYF.

The chain couples TRBV18 to TRBJ1-4; possible D gene TRBD1, 6 bases. The CDR3 is 15 amino acids. Trimming took off 3 bases at V and 7 bases at J, with 15 bases between the two ends. CDR1 and CDR2 (germline): KGHSH, LQKENI. The CDR3 spells CASSPAPGAGEKLFF. The CDR3 DNA reads as TGTGCCAGCTCACCCGCTCCAGGGGCAGGTGAAAAACTGTTTTTT.

The chain combines TRBV6-2 or TRBV6-3 with TRBJ2-2, with D possibly TRBD2 on 6 matching bases. The CDR3 covers 15 residues. The germline V gene has CDR1 MNHEY and CDR2 SVGEGT. Trimming took off 5 bases at V and 3 bases at J, with 13 bases between the two ends. The CDR3 reads CASSNAGLDTGELFF. The CDR3 bases are TGTGCCAGCAGTAACGCGGGACTGGACACCGGGGAGCTGTTTTTT.

This clone has more than one count but fewer than ten. The chain combines TRBV19 with TRBJ1-3; a possible D gene is TRBD1 (6 bases). This CDR3 has 15 residues. Trimming left V 5 bases short and J 2 bases short, with 13 bases between. Germline lookup yields CDR1 LNHDA and CDR2 SQIVND (reference sequence). CDR3 sequence (DNA): TGTGCCAGTAGTCCTCGGACAGACCCTGGAAACACCATATATTTT. Its translation: CASSPRTDPGNTIYF.

The genes are TRBV28 and TRBJ2-7, with 12 nucleotides matching TRBD1. The J segment lost 4 bases and the V segment lost 7 bases, leaving 5 bases of the junction unmatched. The CDR3 extends over 14 amino acids. The V gene's germline CDR1 is MDHEN and CDR2 SYDVKM. CDR3 DNA sequence: TGTGCCAGCATCTCGGGACAGGGGGCGTACGAGCAGTACTTC. This sequence encodes CASISGQGAYEQYF.

The chain is built from TRBV4-3 and TRBJ2-2; the D gene is possibly TRBD1 (5 bases). V was shortened by 0 bases and J by 5 bases, with 10 bases between the two germline ends. Germline V gene data show CDR1 as LGHNA and CDR2 as YSLEER. The CDR3 contains 15 residues. CDR3 sequence: CASSQDRRQTGELFF. The CDR3 nucleotides are TGCGCCAGCAGCCAAGATCGGAGACAGACCGGGGAGCTGTTTTTT.

The chain carries TRBV29-1 and TRBJ2-3; TRBD2 matches at 7 bases. The germline CDR1 and CDR2 sequences are SQVTM and ANQGSEA. The V segment lost 8 bases and the J segment 2 bases; nucleotides outside the gene matches: 10. The CDR3 is 14 residues long. The CDR3 sequence: CSFKTGLNTDTQYF. CDR3 DNA: TGCAGCTTCAAGACGGGACTAAACACAGATACGCAGTATTTT.